This T cell receptor (beta chain) was documented in a study of T-cell reconstitution after alpha-beta-depleted transplantation in children (TCRdb year 2016). Looking at the study overall: Using TCR repertoire profiling, the study followed T-cell immune reconstitution in a quantitative way in children after TCRalphabeta/CD19-depleted allogeneic hematopoietic cell transplantation.

V drops 1 base and J drops 6 bases, leaving 12 bases in between. The germline V gene yields SGHVS for CDR1 and FQNEAQ for CDR2. The CDR3 runs 15 residues from the cysteine to the phenylalanine. Left in the record is the CDR3 DNA by itself, 45 bases read in frame from the first base. Library method: PCR. Instrument on record: Illumina HiSeq 2500. Molecular barcoding was employed in the preparation of TCR libraries, with unique molecular identifiers being used to normalize TCRbeta repertoire quantification. TCRdb reprocessed the public reads (quality trimming at Q25 with fastp, clone calling with MiXCR) and kept in-frame beta chains. Each CDR3 protein appears once, grouped with its most common genes and DNA. The sample contains approximately 93,000 distinct CDR3 sequences, about 8% of them found a single time. 5.5% to 8% of the sample rests with the top ten. Of note for this clonotype: This clone's antigen is unknown. No base qualities exist here, and no much larger clone lies one base off it.

Sequencing used PBMCs from the stem cell graft donor, obtained from the stem cell graft. Recombination connected TRBV7-8 to TRBJ1-4; TRBD1 is possibly the D segment (6 matching bases). This TCR came from a human donor who donated a stem cell graft to a child with congenital amegakaryocytic thrombocytopenia. For the CDR3, the sequence is CASSLVRGSDEKLFF. The nucleotide sequence reads as follows: TGTGCCAGCAGCTTAGTTAGGGGGTCTGATGAAAAACTGTTTTTT.